These 3 T cell receptor beta chains originate from one sample sequenced in a study of control samples from healthy donors and cancer patients. The repertoire was sequenced with immunoSEQ multiplex PCR; TCRdb's copy has only in-frame clones and lacks some. Found here are approximately 150,000 clones, roughly 89% of them singletons; the top ten hold around 6.9%. The sequenced sample was PBMCs. These receptor sequences come from a man aged 45-65 years with head and neck cancer.

The table lists this clone with a count of one. The V and J genes are TRBV5-1 and TRBJ2-5; unclear D gene. V lost 4 bases and J 2 bases, leaving 15 bases between the germline ends. CDR3 length: 15 residues. The germline CDR1 and CDR2 sequences are SGHRS and YFSETQ. The CDR3 DNA is TGCGCCAGCAGCCGGCCCCAGCACTCACAAGAGACCCAGTACTTC. Amino acids: CASSRPQHSQETQYF. The whole variable domain, remainder taken from reference TRBV5-1 and TRBJ2-5, is KAGVTQTPRYLIKTRGQQVTLSCSPISGHRSVSWYQQTPGQGLQFLFEYFSETQRNKGNFPGRFSGRQFSNSRSEMNVSTLELGDSALYLCASSRPQHSQETQYFGPGTRLLVL.

This clone was recorded only once. The chain joins TRBV28 to TRBJ2-7, with D perhaps matching TRBD2 (5 bases). CDR3 length: 14 residues. In germline, CDR1 is MDHEN, CDR2 SYDVKM. V was pared by 2 bases and J by 6 bases, with 14 bases between. CDR3 loop: CASSLMGSWGEQYF. CDR3 coding DNA: TGTGCCAGCAGTTTAATGGGGAGCTGGGGCGAGCAGTACTTC.

This chain uses TRBV15 with TRBJ2-3; maybe TRBD2 (7 bases). Trimming took 3 bases from V and 4 from J, leaving 11 bases between them. Germline V lookup: CDR1 LNHNV, CDR2 YYDKDF (reference sequence). The CDR3 sequence is 14 residues long. CDR3 loop: CATSSGGGADTQYF. DNA of the CDR3: TGTGCCACCAGCAGTGGAGGGGGGGCAGATACGCAGTATTTT.